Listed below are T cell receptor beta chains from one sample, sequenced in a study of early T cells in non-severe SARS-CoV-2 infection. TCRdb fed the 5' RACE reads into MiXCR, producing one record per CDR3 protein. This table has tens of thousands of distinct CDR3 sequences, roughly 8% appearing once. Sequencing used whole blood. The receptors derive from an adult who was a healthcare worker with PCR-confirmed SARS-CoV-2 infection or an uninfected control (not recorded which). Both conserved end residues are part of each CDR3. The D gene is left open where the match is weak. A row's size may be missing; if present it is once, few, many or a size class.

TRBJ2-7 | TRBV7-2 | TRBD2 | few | TGTGCCAGCAGCTTAATGCGGGAGGGTCCGTACTTC | CASSLMREGPYF
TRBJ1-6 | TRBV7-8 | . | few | TGTGCCAGCAGCGTCGACGCATGGTCACCCCTCCACTTT | CASSVDAWSPLHF
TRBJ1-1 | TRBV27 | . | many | TGTGCCAGCAGTTCCGCCCTCACGGGAGGGACTGAAGCTTTCTTT | CASSSALTGGTEAFF
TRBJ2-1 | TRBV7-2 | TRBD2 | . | TGTGCCAGCAGCATTAGCGGGAGTGGGTATGAGCAGTTCTTC | CASSISGSGYEQFF
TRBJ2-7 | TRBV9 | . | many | TGTGCCAGCGTCCTGGCCTACGAGCAGTACTTC | CASVLAYEQYF
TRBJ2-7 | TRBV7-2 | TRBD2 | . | TGTGCCAGCAGCCTAGCGGGCTACAGTACGTTCTACGAGCAGTACTTC | CASSLAGYSTFYEQYF
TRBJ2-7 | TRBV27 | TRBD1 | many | TGTGCCAGCAGTTTCGTACAGGGGAACGAGCAGTACTTC | CASSFVQGNEQYF
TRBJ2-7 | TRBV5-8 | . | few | TGTGCCAGCAGCTGGGCCCCAGGATTTGGGCAGTACTTC | CASSWAPGFGQYF
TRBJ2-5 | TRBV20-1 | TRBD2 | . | TGCAGTGCAAGGGGGACTAGCGGGAGGGTGGAAGAGACCCAGTACTTC | CSARGTSGRVEETQYF
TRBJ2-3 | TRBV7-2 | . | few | TGTGCCAGCAGCCTCTACGCAGATACGCAGTATTTT | CASSLYADTQYF
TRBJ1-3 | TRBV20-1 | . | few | TGCAGTGGCGTCGCGGAGAACTCTGGAAACACCATATATTTT | CSGVAENSGNTIYF
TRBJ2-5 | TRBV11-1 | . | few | TGTGCCAGCAGCTTACAGGGAAAGACCCAGTACTTC | CASSLQGKTQYF
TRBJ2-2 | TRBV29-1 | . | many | TGCAGCGTTGCGATTCAGGGTGGCACCGGGGAGCTGTTTTTT | CSVAIQGGTGELFF
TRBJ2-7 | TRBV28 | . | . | TGTGCCAGCAGCCCGGGACTGGGTTCCTACGAGCAGTACTTC | CASSPGLGSYEQYF
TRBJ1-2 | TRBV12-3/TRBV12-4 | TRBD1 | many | TGTGCCAGCAGTCTACAGGGGGCCGTTGGCTACACCTTC | CASSLQGAVGYTF
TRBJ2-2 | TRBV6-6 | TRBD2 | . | TGTGCCAGCAAGGATAGCGGGATGAACACCGGGGAGCTGTTTTTT | CASKDSGMNTGELFF
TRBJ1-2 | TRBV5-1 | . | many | TGCGCCAGCAGCCTCTCGGAGCTGTGGAGGGGCTACACCTTC | CASSLSELWRGYTF
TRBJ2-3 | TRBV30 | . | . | TGTGCCTGGAGTGGGGGGATGAGCACAGATACGCAGTATTTT | CAWSGGMSTDTQYF
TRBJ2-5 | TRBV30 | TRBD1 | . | TGTGCCTGGATGACCGACAGGGCCCAAGAGACCCAGTACTTC | CAWMTDRAQETQYF
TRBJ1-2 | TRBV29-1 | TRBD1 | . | TGCAGCGTTGAGAGGGAGGGACAGGGCCTTCTGAACTATGGCTACACCTTC | CSVEREGQGLLNYGYTF
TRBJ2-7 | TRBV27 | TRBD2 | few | TGTGCCAGCAGTCGCGGGACTAGCGGCTACGAGCAGTACTTC | CASSRGTSGYEQYF
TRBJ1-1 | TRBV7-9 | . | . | TGTGCCAGCAGCCTCCGAGACGGCGGTAACACTGAAGCTTTCTTT | CASSLRDGGNTEAFF
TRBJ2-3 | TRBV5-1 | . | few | TGCGCCAGCAGCCCCGATAGTACTAGCACAGATACGCAGTATTTT | CASSPDSTSTDTQYF
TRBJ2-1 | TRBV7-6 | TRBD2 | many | TGTGCCAGCAGCCCAAGACCGGGACTAGCGGGAGGGGGCGCCTACAATGAGCAGTTCTTC | CASSPRPGLAGGGAYNEQFF
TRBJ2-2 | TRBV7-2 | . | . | TGTGCCAGCAGCTTATTCGGTCTAGCGTCCGGGGAGCTGTTTTTT | CASSLFGLASGELFF
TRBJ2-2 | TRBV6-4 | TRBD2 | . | TGTGCCAGCAGTAACCTAGCGGGAGGCAGGGAGCTGTTTTTT | CASSNLAGGRELFF
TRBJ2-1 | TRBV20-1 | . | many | TGCAGTGCAGGGGCCTCCTCCTACAATGAGCAGTTCTTC | CSAGASSYNEQFF